The 31 T cell receptor beta chains reported below all come from one sample, sequenced in a study of T-cell memory formation after mild COVID-19 (dated by TCRdb to about 2021). The library was prepared using 5' RACE. TCRdb shows the sequencer as Illumina NovaSeq 6000. Through fastp at Q25 and MiXCR, TCRdb rebuilt clones from the public reads, retaining in-frame beta chains. CDR3 protein sequences are deduplicated, and each keeps its most common genes and DNA. The sample table contains around 210,000 distinct CDR3 sequences; only one count was recorded for around 9.1% of them. The leading ten clones occupy roughly 3.5% of the sample. Sequenced input: PBMCs or a T cell subset sorted from them (not recorded which). The receptors come from a man aged 18 to 35 who had mild COVID-19 (a few samples of this study predate the infection). The sample titles of this study are shuffled in the database, so cell type and time point are left out; the donor was told from shared clones.

Many counts were recorded for this clonotype. The chain combines TRBV12-3 or TRBV12-4 with TRBJ2-2; no reliable D call. V dropped 9 bases and J dropped 0 bases, with 11 bases sitting between them. CDR3 size: 14 residues. The CDR3 DNA reads as TGTGCCAGTGAGAGGTCCACGAACACCGGGGAGCTGTTTTTT. Translating gives CASERSTNTGELFF.

This clonotype was detected a few times. The genes are TRBV7-8 and TRBJ1-1, with D possibly being TRBD1 (6 bases). The CDR3 covers 14 residues. Trimming pared 5 bases from V and 7 bases from J, leaving 17 bases between. CDR1 SGHVS and CDR2 FQNEAQ come from the germline V gene. The CDR3 loop reads CASSRGWGASEAFF. The CDR3 bases are TGTGCCAGCAGCCGTGGTTGGGGGGCGAGTGAAGCTTTCTTT.

The chain links TRBV18 to TRBJ2-1; D gene ambiguous. This CDR3 has 15 residues. CDR1 is KGHSH and CDR2 is LQKENI in the germline V gene. V was cut by 0 bases and J by 2 bases, with 8 bases left in between. For the CDR3, the DNA is TGTGCCAGCTCACCACCGACGTACCCCTACAATGAGCAGTTCTTC. This sequence encodes CASSPPTYPYNEQFF.

The rearrangement joins TRBV5-1 to TRBJ2-5; TRBD2 agrees at 13 bases. CDR1 SGHRS and CDR2 YFSETQ come from the germline V gene. This CDR3 comprises 17 residues. Germline trimming cut 7 bases from V and 1 base from J; bases unmatched to any gene: 10. CDR3 nucleotides: TGCGCCAGCTCGCCGGGACTAGCGGGGATTTTCCAAGAGACCCAGTACTTC. It translates to CASSPGLAGIFQETQYF.

There are a few counts of this clonotype. V and J are TRBV6-2 or TRBV6-3 and TRBJ2-1, with 7 bases matching TRBD1. After removal of 8 bases from V and 2 bases from J, the junction contained 6 bases not matched to a gene. Germline CDR1 MNHEY, CDR2 SVGEGT. CDR3 length: 14 residues. The CDR3 spells CASSDRSAYNEQFF. The CDR3, as DNA: TGTGCCAGCTCGGACAGGTCGGCCTACAATGAGCAGTTCTTC.

Many counts were recorded for this clonotype. The chain joins TRBV9 to TRBJ1-1; D remains ambiguous. The CDR3 has 13 amino acids. Deletions cut 0 bases from V and 4 bases from J, with 7 bases between. The germline V gene encodes CDR1 SGDLS and CDR2 YYNGEE. The CDR3 DNA follows: TGTGCCAGCAGCGTAGGCTGGGGCACTGAAGCTTTCTTT. It translates to CASSVGWGTEAFF.

This clonotype was observed a few times. The chain combines TRBV6-5 with TRBJ1-2; D is perhaps TRBD1 (5 bases). Germline lookup yields CDR1 MNHEY and CDR2 SVGAGI. The CDR3 has 15 residues. V dropped 6 bases and J dropped 6 bases, with 20 bases sitting between them. CDR3 sequence reads: CASSPSGLLRHGYTF. The CDR3, as DNA: TGTGCCAGCAGCCCATCGGGACTACTAAGACATGGCTACACCTTC.

There are a few counts of this clonotype. The rearrangement uses TRBV7-2 and TRBJ2-1; 9 bases agree with TRBD1. CDR1 SGHTA and CDR2 FQGNSA come from the germline V gene. V gave up 6 bases and J gave up 15 bases; unmatched junction bases: 12. The CDR3 has 13 amino acids. The CDR3 DNA follows: TGTGCCAGCAGTTCCCCGTGGGACAGGGTCGGGTTCTTC. It yields the protein CASSSPWDRVGFF.

This clonotype was seen only a few times. The genes are TRBV5-1 and TRBJ1-5; 8 positions agree with TRBD1. After removal of 0 bases from V and 3 bases from J, the junction contained 2 bases not matched to a gene. This CDR3 has 15 residues. Germline values: CDR1 SGHRS, CDR2 YFSETQ. The CDR3 reads CASSLGGQANQPQHF. The CDR3 bases are TGCGCCAGCAGCTTGGGGGGACAGGCCAATCAGCCCCAGCATTTT.

The V gene is TRBV20-1, the J gene TRBJ1-5, with 7 bases identical to TRBD1. The J segment lost 5 bases and the V segment lost 4 bases, leaving 8 bases of the junction unmatched. Germline assignment: CDR1 DFQATT and CDR2 SNEGSKA (reference sequence). This CDR3 region has 14 residues. The chain's CDR3 is CSATSGQADQPQHF. CDR3 DNA: TGCAGTGCTACCTCAGGACAGGCCGATCAGCCCCAGCATTTT.

This clonotype was recorded at least ten times. The V call is TRBV5-1, the J call TRBJ2-5; TRBD2 is a possible D gene (6 bases). The CDR3 runs to 12 residues. Per germline, CDR1 SGHRS and CDR2 YFSETQ. V lost 4 bases, J lost 2 bases, and 6 bases lay in between. The DNA of the CDR3 is TGCGCCAGCAGCGGGGGGCAAGAGACCCAGTACTTC. Protein sequence: CASSGGQETQYF.

The table lists this clonotype with many counts. The J gene is TRBJ2-7, the V gene TRBV20-1; 9 bases line up with TRBD2. The CDR3 is made up of 14 amino acids. Germline CDR1 and CDR2: DFQATT and SNEGSKA (reference sequence). The V segment lost 4 bases and the J segment 1 base; nucleotides outside the gene matches: 5. The CDR3 bases are TGCAGTGCTACCGGGACTAGCAGGTCCTACGAGCAGTACTTC. The encoded protein is CSATGTSRSYEQYF.

The chain combines TRBV6-2 or TRBV6-3 with TRBJ1-1; no clear D. The CDR3 is 18 residues long. Germline V gives CDR1 MNHEY, CDR2 SVGEGT. V shed 4 bases and J shed 4 bases, with 25 bases lying between them. CDR3 in amino acids: CASSSEKKGSFRSTEAFF. The CDR3 DNA is TGTGCCAGCAGTTCGGAGAAAAAAGGGAGCTTTCGGAGCACTGAAGCTTTCTTT.

This chain joins TRBV20-1 and TRBJ1-1, with a tentative D call TRBD1 (5 bases). The CDR3 has 13 amino acids. The germline V gene encodes CDR1 DFQATT and CDR2 SNEGSKA (reference sequence). The germline V and J ends were trimmed by 6 bases and 0 bases, with 11 bases remaining between them. CDR3 sequence: CSANTGLNTEAFF. The CDR3 bases are TGCAGTGCCAACACAGGACTGAACACTGAAGCTTTCTTT.

This clonotype came up a few times. The rearrangement uses TRBV19 and TRBJ2-3, with D perhaps matching TRBD1 or TRBD2 (5 bases each). CDR1 and CDR2 from the germline V gene are LNHDA and SQIVND (reference sequence). Trimming pared 5 bases from V and 7 bases from J, leaving 13 bases between. CDR3 length: 13 residues. This CDR3 reads CASSPREGYTQYF. The CDR3 nucleotides are TGTGCCAGTAGTCCTCGCGAGGGGTATACGCAGTATTTT.

V is TRBV15 and J is TRBJ1-2, with 7 bases identical to TRBD1. The CDR3 is 16 residues long. The V segment lost 2 bases and the J segment 4 bases; nucleotides outside the gene matches: 10. Looked up from germline, CDR1 is LNHNV and CDR2 is YYDKDF (reference sequence). The CDR3 nucleotides read TGTGCCACCAGCAGACCCGGGACAGAAAGTTTCTATGGCTACACCTTC. It encodes CATSRPGTESFYGYTF.

This clonotype has ten or more counts. This chain joins TRBV24-1 and TRBJ2-2; D gene unclear. The V gene lost 11 bases and the J gene lost 2 bases, with 11 bases spanning the gap. Germline V gene data show CDR1 as KGHDR and CDR2 as SFDVKD. This CDR3 comprises 13 residues. CDR3 residues: CASQDENTGELFF. The CDR3 nucleotides are TGTGCCAGCCAGGACGAAAACACCGGGGAGCTGTTTTTT.

This clonotype was counted a few times. The genes are TRBV5-1 and TRBJ1-4; D is unresolved. The V gene's germline CDR1 is SGHRS and CDR2 YFSETQ. The CDR3 consists of 14 residues. V was pared by 1 base and J by 2 bases, with 6 bases between. CDR3 DNA: TGCGCCAGCAGCTTGCAACATACTAATGAAAAACTGTTTTTT. Translation: CASSLQHTNEKLFF.

This clonotype came up a few times. This rearrangement joins TRBV11-2 to TRBJ2-2; D not certain. Deletions cut 0 bases from V and 2 bases from J, with 4 bases between. Germline V gives CDR1 SGHAT, CDR2 FQNNGV. The CDR3 has 14 amino acids. The CDR3 region is CASSLEYNTGELFF. DNA for the CDR3: TGTGCCAGCAGCTTAGAGTATAACACCGGGGAGCTGTTTTTT.

The chain is built from TRBV5-6 and TRBJ1-2; possible D gene TRBD1, 6 bases. The CDR3 spans 15 residues. Germline V gene data show CDR1 as SGHDT and CDR2 as YYEEEE. Trimming pared 4 bases from V and 9 bases from J, leaving 22 bases between. Here the CDR3 reads CASSLNRDWSRSYTF. The DNA for the CDR3 is TGTGCCAGCAGCCTTAACAGGGATTGGAGTCGTAGCTACACCTTC. The variable domain in full, completed from reference TRBV5-6 and TRBJ1-2, reads DAGVTQSPTHLIKTRGQQVTLRCSPKSGHDTVSWYQQALGQGPQFIFQYYEEEERQRGNFPDRFSGHQFPNYSSELNVNALLLGDSALYLCASSLNRDWSRSYTFGSGTRLTVV.

This clonotype was detected only a few times. CDR3 loop: CASSQGGAGGFHEQFF. Here the CDR3 DNA reads TGTGCCAGCAGCCAAGGCGGAGCGGGGGGGTTCCATGAGCAGTTCTTC. This chain connects TRBV4-2 to TRBJ2-1; 10 bases agree with TRBD2. Germline assignment: CDR1 LGHNA and CDR2 YNFKEQ. V dropped 1 base and J dropped 8; count of bases not matched to a gene: 8. The CDR3 is 16 residues long.

V gene TRBV5-1 combines with J gene TRBJ2-7; 8 bases line up with TRBD1. In germline, CDR1 is SGHRS, CDR2 YFSETQ. V dropped 2 bases and J dropped 0; count of bases not matched to a gene: 1. The CDR3 runs to 14 residues. This CDR3 is CASSFGTGSYEQYV. The CDR3 DNA sequence: TGCGCCAGCAGCTTCGGGACAGGCTCCTACGAGCAGTACGTC.

This clonotype has only a few counts. The rearrangement uses TRBV5-1 and TRBJ2-3, with 7 bases aligning to TRBD1. Germline V CDR1 and CDR2: SGHRS, YFSETQ. V shed 6 bases and J 0 bases; nucleotides not matched to a gene: 4. The CDR3 length is 14 residues. The CDR3 nucleotides read TGCGCCAGCAACCAGGGACAGAGCACAGATACGCAGTATTTT. Amino acid sequence: CASNQGQSTDTQYF. The whole variable domain, filled in from reference TRBV5-1 and TRBJ2-3, reads KAGVTQTPRYLIKTRGQQVTLSCSPISGHRSVSWYQQTPGQGLQFLFEYFSETQRNKGNFPGRFSGRQFSNSRSEMNVSTLELGDSALYLCASNQGQSTDTQYFGPGTRLTVL.

The sample holds many counts of this clonotype. The CDR3 region is CASSLLGQGGDTQYF. CDR3 nucleotide sequence: TGCGCCAGCAGCTTGCTAGGGCAGGGAGGAGATACGCAGTATTTT. V usage is TRBV5-1 and J usage is TRBJ2-3, with a weak D call TRBD2 (6 bases). In germline, CDR1 is SGHRS, CDR2 YFSETQ. The V gene lost 1 base and the J gene lost 5 bases, with 14 bases spanning the gap. The CDR3 consists of 15 residues.

This clonotype has a handful of counts. V usage is TRBV15 and J usage is TRBJ1-2; no definite D call. The V end was cut by 0 bases, the J end by 7 bases, with 12 bases between. CDR1 and CDR2 from the germline V gene are LNHNV and YYDKDF (reference sequence). This CDR3 contains 14 residues. CDR3 bases: TGTGCCACCAGCAGAGAAGCCTCGGCGGGTGGCTACACCTTC. This sequence encodes CATSREASAGGYTF. The complete variable domain, with remaining parts taken from reference TRBV15 and TRBJ1-2, reads DAMVIQNPRYQVTQFGKPVTLSCSQTLNHNVMYWYQQKSSQAPKLLFHYYDKDFNNEADTPDNFQSRRPNTSFCFLDIRSPGLGDTAMYLCATSREASAGGYTFGSGTRLTVV.

This clonotype was counted at least ten times. The chain joins TRBV5-1 to TRBJ1-1; TRBD1 might be the D (5 bases). The germline V gene encodes CDR1 SGHRS and CDR2 YFSETQ. This CDR3 is 13 amino acids long. Trimming took 4 bases from V and 4 from J, leaving 11 bases between them. CDR3 amino acids: CASSLTGGTEAFF. As DNA, the CDR3 is TGCGCCAGCAGCCTAACTGGGGGCACTGAAGCTTTCTTT.

V gene TRBV28 combines with J gene TRBJ2-7, with a weak D call TRBD2 (6 bases). The CDR3 has 13 residues. Germline-derived CDR1 and CDR2 are MDHEN and SYDVKM. Trimming pared 2 bases from V and 4 bases from J, leaving 9 bases between. For the CDR3, the DNA is TGTGCCAGCAGTTTACGGCGGGGTTACGAGCAGTACGTC. Translated: CASSLRRGYEQYV.

This clonotype appeared a few times. The chain carries TRBV7-2 and TRBJ2-5; weak D call: TRBD2 (5 bases). Germline V gene data show CDR1 as SGHTA and CDR2 as FQGNSA. Deletions cut 7 bases from V and 0 bases from J, with 12 bases between. The length of the CDR3 is 14 residues. CDR3: CASTLNGNQETQYF. The CDR3 bases are TGTGCCAGCACCCTCAACGGGAACCAAGAGACCCAGTACTTC.

The chain recombines TRBV25-1 with TRBJ2-5; D is unresolved. The CDR3 has 13 amino acids. CDR1 MGHDK and CDR2 SYGVNS come from the germline V gene. Trimming removed 1 base from V and 5 bases from J, with 8 bases in between. The DNA for the CDR3 is TGTGCCAGCAGTGAATTGGTTACGGAGACCCAGTACTTC. Translation: CASSELVTETQYF.

In this sample, this clonotype turned up many times. No conserved phenylalanine or tryptophan is present at the end of the CDR3, so a read error is the likely explanation. The DNA is left out, because the CDR3 cannot be placed on it with certainty; the CDR3 is given as TCRdb lists it. The chain couples TRBV29-1 to TRBJ2-4; TRBD2 was called by the table and not checked on the DNA. The CDR3 region is 9 residues in length, termini included. Germline V gene lookup returns CDR1 SQVTM and CDR2 ANQGSEA. CDR3 amino acids: CSVEVGQRA.

This rearrangement joins TRBV15 to TRBJ2-7; weak D call: TRBD1 (5 bases). This CDR3 is built from 13 residues. Trimming stripped 9 bases from V and 2 bases from J, with 14 bases between. Germline lookup yields CDR1 LNHNV and CDR2 YYDKDF (reference sequence). The CDR3 region is CATLPTGPYEQYF. The CDR3 bases are TGTGCCACTTTGCCTACAGGCCCCTACGAGCAGTACTTC.